This T cell receptor beta chain was captured in a study of blood T cells in healthy people across ages. Study-level information: Capture by template switching was about one barcoded beta molecule per two T cells. Study-wide results and limits: Measured against age, TCR beta diversity per million T cells decreased in a roughly linear manner. The diversity estimates, figures obtained from one million T cells, were considered underestimates.

Germline loops: CDR1 SGHTA, CDR2 FQGNSA. The CDR3 totals 12 residues. With 6 bases clipped from V and 15 bases from J, the junction kept 8 bases outside the gene matches. PCR was performed a second time for roughly 7 to 12 cycles using a sample-barcoded 5' primer and a J-beta primer mix. Every cDNA molecule carried a tag from a template-switch adaptor bearing 12 random nucleotides. Via MiXCR, TCRdb re-called the 5' RACE reads, giving one row per CDR3 protein. The sample contains over 1,500,000 distinct CDR3 sequences, around 40% of which appear only once. As regards this clonotype: Its target is not known.

The receptor's source is a human donor in good health. The specimen sequenced was blood. This rearrangement joins TRBV7-2 to TRBJ2-1; 10 bases are shared with TRBD1. The CDR3 DNA follows: TGTGCCAGCAGACAGGGACAGGGGTTACTGTTCTTC. Encoded protein: CASRQGQGLLFF. The variable domain in full, completed from reference TRBV7-2 and TRBJ2-1, reads GAGVSQSPSNKVTEKGKDVELRCDPISGHTALYWYRQSLGQGLEFLIYFQGNSAPDKSGLPSDRFSAERTGGSVSTLTIQRTQQEDSAVYLCASRQGQGLLFFGPGTRLTVL.